The next 18 T cell receptor beta chains were all read from a single sample in a study of T cells after yellow fever vaccination. MiXCR, run by TCRdb on the 5' RACE reads, gives a single entry per CDR3 protein. The sample shows about 550,000 distinct CDR3 sequences, over 15% of them seen only once. The sequenced sample was PBMCs, obtained 15 days after the yellow fever booster vaccination. Receptor source: a man aged 25-40 years who received the YFV17D yellow fever vaccine.

There are many counts of this clonotype. The chain is built from TRBV15 and TRBJ2-7, with D possibly being TRBD1 (5 bases). Germline assignment: CDR1 LNHNV and CDR2 YYDKDF (reference sequence). The CDR3 runs 14 residues. Trimming removed 0 bases from V and 0 bases from J, with 6 bases in between. The CDR3 loop is CATSRETASYEQYF. The CDR3 coding sequence is TGTGCCACCAGCAGAGAGACAGCCTCCTACGAGCAGTACTTC. The full variable domain, in which reference TRBV15 and TRBJ2-7 provide the parts outside the CDR3, is DAMVIQNPRYQVTQFGKPVTLSCSQTLNHNVMYWYQQKSSQAPKLLFHYYDKDFNNEADTPDNFQSRRPNTSFCFLDIRSPGLGDTAMYLCATSRETASYEQYFGPGTRLTVT.

This clonotype was seen a handful of times. This chain uses TRBV27 with TRBJ2-7, with TRBD1 identical over 9 bases. Trimming cost V 6 bases and J 6 bases; bases outside gene matches: 6. CDR3 length equals 13 residues. Germline lookup yields CDR1 MNHEY and CDR2 SMNVEV (reference sequence). As DNA, the CDR3 is TGTGCCAGCAGCAGACAGGGGGGTCTCGAGCAGTACTTC. As protein: CASSRQGGLEQYF.

This chain uses TRBV19 with TRBJ2-5, with a possible D match to TRBD2 (6 bases). The CDR3 runs to 13 residues. Germline V gives CDR1 LNHDA, CDR2 SQIVND (reference sequence). Trimming took 3 bases from V and 2 from J, leaving 7 bases between them. The CDR3 DNA reads as TGTGCCAGTAGTATGACTAGACAAGAGACCCAGTACTTC. Its protein is CASSMTRQETQYF.

A few counts support this clonotype. This chain connects TRBV19 to TRBJ1-1; D not certain. Trimming stripped 7 bases from V and 1 base from J, with 7 bases between. The CDR3 consists of 12 residues. The germline CDR1 and CDR2 sequences are LNHDA and SQIVND (reference sequence). This CDR3 is CASMRGNTEAFF. The DNA for the CDR3 is TGTGCCAGTATGCGGGGGAACACTGAAGCTTTCTTT.

This clonotype was found many times. The rearrangement uses TRBV18 and TRBJ2-7, with D possibly matching TRBD2 (6 bases). The CDR3 has 15 residues. Trimming took 6 bases from V and 0 from J, leaving 15 bases between them. CDR1 is KGHSH, CDR2 LQKENI, per germline. The CDR3 sequence: CASSPGTSSSYEQYF. In nucleotides, the CDR3 is TGTGCCAGCTCGCCCGGGACTTCTAGCTCCTACGAGCAGTACTTC. Full variable domain (missing parts from reference TRBV18 and TRBJ2-7): NAGVMQNPRHLVRRRGQEARLRCSPMKGHSHVYWYRQLPEEGLKFMVYLQKENIIDESGMPKERFSAEFPKEGPSILRIQQVVRGDSAAYFCASSPGTSSSYEQYFGPGTRLTVT.

This chain links TRBV6-2 or TRBV6-3 with TRBJ1-1, with D possibly matching TRBD1 (6 bases). V was pared by 6 bases and J by 5 bases, with 16 bases between. Germline CDR1 MNHEY, CDR2 SVGEGT. CDR3 length: 14 residues. The DNA of the CDR3 is TGTGCCAGCAGCGATCAGGGGTTGCGGACTGAAGCTTTCTTT. Residues: CASSDQGLRTEAFF.

The V and J genes are TRBV12-3 or TRBV12-4 and TRBJ2-2, with 7 positions matching TRBD2. This CDR3 spans 18 amino acids. Trimming removed 6 bases from V and 5 bases from J; junction bases left unmatched: 18. The CDR3 nucleotides read TGTGCCAGCAGCTCTAACCCTGGGGCGGGAGCGGGGACCGGGGAGCTGTTTTTT. This encodes CASSSNPGAGAGTGELFF.

The rearrangement uses TRBV20-1 and TRBJ2-1; 7 positions agree with TRBD2. The V gene's germline CDR1 is DFQATT and CDR2 SNEGSKA (reference sequence). The CDR3 sequence is 13 residues long. The CDR3 DNA follows: TGCAGCGCTGGGGCTAGCGGAAACAATGAGCAGTTCTTC. As protein: CSAGASGNNEQFF.

This rearrangement joins TRBV5-1 to TRBJ2-3, with a tentative D call TRBD1 (6 bases). This CDR3 has 15 residues. The V gene lost 2 bases and the J gene lost 5 bases, with 15 bases spanning the gap. In germline, CDR1 is SGHRS, CDR2 YFSETQ. CDR3 amino acids: CASSFAASRGDTQYF. Here the CDR3 DNA reads TGCGCCAGCAGCTTCGCGGCAAGCAGGGGAGATACGCAGTATTTT.

This clonotype showed up just a few times. The chain employs TRBV11-2 and TRBJ1-1; D gene uncertain. The CDR3 loop spans 14 amino acids. Germline assignment: CDR1 SGHAT and CDR2 FQNNGV. V gave up 6 bases and J gave up 5 bases, with 16 bases separating them. The CDR3 spells CASRRSGGLTEAFF. The CDR3 bases are TGTGCCAGCAGGCGTTCGGGTGGGCTGACTGAAGCTTTCTTT.

This chain joins TRBV7-9 and TRBJ2-5; D remains ambiguous. The CDR3 loop spans 15 amino acids. The V gene lost 1 base and the J gene lost 1 base, with 10 bases spanning the gap. Germline V gene lookup returns CDR1 SEHNR and CDR2 FQNEAQ (reference sequence). The CDR3 here is CASSLGHGSQETQYF. CDR3 coding DNA: TGTGCCAGCAGCTTAGGGCACGGCTCCCAAGAGACCCAGTACTTC.

The chain recombines TRBV7-9 with TRBJ2-5; unclear D gene. The CDR3 is 11 residues long. V lost 1 base and J lost 13, with 10 bases in between. CDR1 is SEHNR, CDR2 FQNEAQ, per germline (reference sequence). The CDR3 sequence is CASSLDLTWYF. Here the CDR3 DNA reads TGTGCCAGCAGCTTAGACCTGACCTGGTACTTC.

The rearrangement joins TRBV4-3 to TRBJ2-7; no clear D. CDR3 size: 14 residues. The germline CDR1 and CDR2 sequences are LGHNA and YSLEER. The V end was cut by 0 bases, the J end by 6 bases, with 12 bases between. CDR3 loop: CASSQEGRVGEQYF. The CDR3, as DNA: TGCGCCAGCAGCCAAGAGGGAAGGGTAGGCGAGCAGTACTTC.

A few counts support this clonotype. The chain joins TRBV5-4 to TRBJ2-3; 14 nucleotides match TRBD2. Germline CDR1 is SGHNT and CDR2 is YYREEE (reference sequence). Trimming cost V 4 bases and J 5 bases; bases outside gene matches: 6. This CDR3 spans 16 amino acids. This CDR3 reads CASSQGLAGAGDTQYF. CDR3 nucleotides: TGTGCCAGCAGCCAGGGACTAGCGGGAGCGGGAGATACGCAGTATTTT.

The V and J genes are TRBV5-4 and TRBJ2-5; tentatively, D is TRBD2 (6 bases). Germline-derived CDR1 and CDR2 are SGHNT and YYREEE (reference sequence). This CDR3 has 13 amino acids. Trimming took off 4 bases at V and 5 bases at J, with 12 bases between the two ends. In nucleotides, the CDR3 is TGTGCCAGCAGCAGCCAAGGAGGGGAGACCCAGTACTTC. Its protein product is CASSSQGGETQYF.

The V gene is TRBV5-1, the J gene TRBJ2-2; D is undetermined. V shed 5 bases and J shed 1 base, with 9 bases lying between them. Germline assignment: CDR1 SGHRS and CDR2 YFSETQ. The CDR3 has 14 residues. The CDR3 DNA follows: TGCGCCAGCAGAATCTACAGGAACACCGGGGAGCTGTTTTTT. This gives the protein CASRIYRNTGELFF.

The V call is TRBV4-3, the J call TRBJ2-7; TRBD2 aligns across 11 bases. The germline gives CDR1 LGHNA, CDR2 YSLEER. The CDR3 consists of 15 residues. After removal of 1 base from V and 4 bases from J, the junction contained 3 bases not matched to a gene. The CDR3 DNA sequence: TGCGCCAGCAGCCAAGCGGGACTAGCGGATTACGAGCAGTACTTC. Its translation: CASSQAGLADYEQYF.

This clonotype has only a few counts. V is TRBV10-2 and J is TRBJ2-2; D gene uncertain. Germline V gene sequence: CDR1 WSHSY, CDR2 SAAADI. The germline V and J ends were trimmed by 5 bases and 4 bases, with 8 bases remaining between them. CDR3 length: 13 residues. The CDR3 DNA sequence: TGCGCCAGCAGTATGACAACCACCGGGGAGCTGTTTTTT. Its translation: CASSMTTTGELFF.